Listed below are T cell receptor beta chains from one sample, sequenced in a study of response to subunit inactivated influenza vaccine. TCRdb reanalysed the RT-PCR reads using MiXCR and keeps one entry per CDR3 protein. The table lists almost 600,000 distinct CDR3 sequences, 14% of them singletons. Sequencing used PBMCs from blood, obtained about 13 days after vaccination. The receptors here all came from a man aged 50 to 60 who received an inactivated influenza vaccine. Both conserved end residues are part of each CDR3. D genes are given only for firm matches. Not all rows give a size; the values are once, few, many and, for expanded clones, a class.

>.|TRBJ1-2|TRBV6-1|.
TGTGCCAGCAGTCCGGACAACCTAGGAGGGAACTATGGCTACACCTTC
CASSPDNLGGNYGYTF
>.|TRBJ1-2|TRBV6-6|few
TGTGCCAGCAGACACAGGGACTGGGGAGGCTACACCTTC
CASRHRDWGGYTF
>.|TRBJ2-1|TRBV7-9|.
TGTGCCAGCAGCTGGAGGGGAGACAATGAGCAGTTCTTC
CASSWRGDNEQFF
>TRBD2|TRBJ2-7|TRBV7-7|many
TGTGCCAGCAGGTTCCGGATGTTGGCTAGCGGAAACTACGAGCAGTACTTC
CASRFRMLASGNYEQYF
>TRBD1|TRBJ2-5|TRBV20-1|.
TGCAGTGCTAGGGTCCCAGGGGGCGGGACCCAGTACTTC
CSARVPGGGTQYF
>TRBD1|TRBJ2-1|TRBV7-9|.
TGTGCCAGCAGTTTGGACAGGGGAGCCTACAATGAGCAGTTCTTC
CASSLDRGAYNEQFF
>TRBD2|TRBJ2-3|TRBV7-9|.
TGTGCCAGCAGCCCCTGGGGCGGGGGGGCCTCAGATACGCAGTATTTT
CASSPWGGGASDTQYF
>.|TRBJ1-1|TRBV11-3|.
TGTGCCAGCAGCTCAGATGGTCCGAACACTGAAGCTTTCTTT
CASSSDGPNTEAFF
>TRBD1|TRBJ2-3|TRBV11-2|many
TGTGCCAGCAGCTTAGGGGGACAGCGCACAGATACGCAGTATTTT
CASSLGGQRTDTQYF
>.|TRBJ2-3|TRBV10-3|few
TGTGCCATCAGCTCGGGACTCCTGGCCCCAACAGATACGCAGTATTTT
CAISSGLLAPTDTQYF
>TRBD1|TRBJ2-7|TRBV7-8|.
TGTGCCAGCAGCTTAGGGACAGGGGTGGACGAGCAGTACTTC
CASSLGTGVDEQYF
>.|TRBJ1-3|TRBV7-9|.
TGTGCCAGCACCGAAGGGGGGAGCTCTGGAAACACCATATATTTT
CASTEGGSSGNTIYF
>.|TRBJ1-1|TRBV12-3/TRBV12-4|.
TGTGCCAGCAGTTTGAGGGGGGGAGCTTTCTTT
CASSLRGGAFF
>.|TRBJ1-2|TRBV20-1|.
TGCAGTGCTAGTTGGCAATCTAACTATGGCTACACCTTC
CSASWQSNYGYTF
>TRBD2|TRBJ2-5|TRBV28|.
TGTGCCAGCAGTTTAGCCAGGTACATAGCGGGTGGTGAGCGGCAAGAGACCCAGTACTTC
CASSLARYIAGGERQETQYF
>.|TRBJ1-1|TRBV5-6|.
TGTGCCAGCAGCCAGAAATTGGGACCAACCAAGGGGACTGAAGCTTTCTTT
CASSQKLGPTKGTEAFF
>.|TRBJ1-6|TRBV10-3|.
TGTGCCATCAGTGAGTCGCAGGGTTGGTCCCTCCACTTT
CAISESQGWSLHF
>.|TRBJ2-2|TRBV27|.
TGTGCCAGCAGTTTTACAGGGACCGGGGAGCTGTTTTTT
CASSFTGTGELFF
>.|TRBJ2-1|TRBV9|few
TGTGCCAGCAGCCCCTGGGCAGTGGACAATGAGCAGTTCTTC
CASSPWAVDNEQFF
>.|TRBJ1-2|TRBV9|few
TGTGCCAGCAGCGCTCGGGACGGTTATGGCTACACCTTC
CASSARDGYGYTF
>.|TRBJ1-1|TRBV6-1|.
TGTGCCAGCAGACGGACATCTCAAACTGAAGCTTTCTTT
CASRRTSQTEAFF
>.|TRBJ2-3|TRBV7-2|few
TGTGCCAGCAGCTTCAATAGCAGAAGCACAGATACGCAGTATTTT
CASSFNSRSTDTQYF
>.|TRBJ1-2|TRBV4-1|.
TGCGCCAGCCTTGGGTACAATGGCTACACCTTC
CASLGYNGYTF
>.|TRBJ1-4|TRBV12-3/TRBV12-4|.
TGTGCCAGCAGCGACAGAAGATTTTTGGAAAAACTGTTTTTT
CASSDRRFLEKLFF
>TRBD1|TRBJ2-5|TRBV19|.
TGTGCCAGTAGTATGGGGACAGAGCTAAAGACCCAGTACTTC
CASSMGTELKTQYF
>.|TRBJ2-7|TRBV20-1|few
TGCAGTGCTAGCTCCCTGGTCTCCTACGAGCAGTACTTC
CSASSLVSYEQYF
>TRBD2|TRBJ2-3|TRBV5-6|.
TGTGCCAGCAGCTTTGCGTCTCAAGGCGGGAGGGGGGCAGATACGCAGTATTTT
CASSFASQGGRGADTQYF
>.|TRBJ2-2|TRBV7-2|.
TGTGCCAGCAGCTCTAGGATGGGAACCGGGGAGCTGTTTTTT
CASSSRMGTGELFF
>.|TRBJ1-1|TRBV20-1|.
TGCAGTGCTAGAGAGCCGCCAGCGGCCACTGAAGCTTTCTTT
CSAREPPAATEAFF
>.|TRBJ2-3|TRBV11-1|.
TGTGCCAGCAGCCTACGACAGGGTAGGCGGGGGCGTGCAGGTACAGATACGCAGTATTTT
CASSLRQGRRGRAGTDTQYF
>TRBD1|TRBJ2-2|TRBV9|few
TGTGCCAGCAGCGCCCGGACAGGCGTAAACACCGGGGAGCTGTTTTTT
CASSARTGVNTGELFF
>.|TRBJ2-3|TRBV3-1|.
TGTGCCAGCAGCCAAGACCCCGGAGCTAGCACAGATACGCAGTATTTT
CASSQDPGASTDTQYF
>TRBD1|TRBJ2-7|TRBV2|few
TGTGCCAGCAGTGAATGGGAGGACAGGGCGCCACTCTCCTACGAGCAGTACTTC
CASSEWEDRAPLSYEQYF
>.|TRBJ2-2|TRBV5-5|few
TGTGCCAGCATGGGTTACAGGAACACCGGGGAGCTGTTTTTT
CASMGYRNTGELFF
>.|TRBJ2-3|TRBV6-2/TRBV6-3|few
TGTGCCAGCAGGAGGGTCGAGGTTGATACGCAGTATTTT
CASRRVEVDTQYF
>.|TRBJ1-5|TRBV6-2/TRBV6-3|.
TGTGCCAGCAGTTACCAGGGTCCAAGCCAGCCCCAGCATTTT
CASSYQGPSQPQHF
>TRBD1|TRBJ2-1|TRBV20-1|few
TGCAGTGCTAGAGATTATTCAGGACAGGCTAGTGAGCAGTTCTTC
CSARDYSGQASEQFF
>TRBD2|TRBJ2-1|TRBV20-1|few
TGCAGTGCTAGAGTTGGGACTAGCGGCAATGAGCAGTTCTTC
CSARVGTSGNEQFF
>.|TRBJ1-6|TRBV20-1|few
TGCAGTGCTATCCAAAGGTCCGATTCACCCCTCCACTTT
CSAIQRSDSPLHF
>.|TRBJ2-7|TRBV7-9|few
TGTGCCAGCAGCTTACTCTCCCCTGATGAGCAGTACTTC
CASSLLSPDEQYF
>.|TRBJ1-3|TRBV12-3/TRBV12-4|.
TGTGCCAGCACCACGGACGGAGGCTCTGGAAACACCATATATTTT
CASTTDGGSGNTIYF
>.|TRBJ2-2|TRBV7-2|many
TGTGCCAGCAGCTTACGAAAGGGGTGGGAGGACACCGGGGAGCTGTTTTTT
CASSLRKGWEDTGELFF
>.|TRBJ2-7|TRBV18|many
TGTGCCAGCTCACAAGGGGGGGGCTACGAGCAGTACTTC
CASSQGGGYEQYF
>.|TRBJ2-1|TRBV2|.
TGTGCCAGCTCGCGCAATTCCTACAATGAGCAGTTCTTC
CASSRNSYNEQFF
>.|TRBJ1-1|TRBV4-1|many
TGCGCCAGCAGCCAGGGGGTCAACACTGAAGCTTTCTTT
CASSQGVNTEAFF
>.|TRBJ1-5|TRBV3-1|.
TGTGCCAGCAGCCAAAGCAGGGGCAATCAGCCCCAGCATTTT
CASSQSRGNQPQHF
>.|TRBJ1-1|TRBV5-1|few
TGCGCCAGCAGTTTCCAGATTGGGACGGAAATGAACACTGAAGCTTTCTTT
CASSFQIGTEMNTEAFF
>TRBD2|TRBJ2-7|TRBV5-6|few
TGTGCCAGCAGCACCGGACTAGCGAGGCACGAGCAGTACTTC
CASSTGLARHEQYF
>.|TRBJ2-7|TRBV5-5|.
TGTGCCAGCGGGTCCGGGGCCACCTACGAGCAGTACTTC
CASGSGATYEQYF
>TRBD1|TRBJ2-1|TRBV5-1|many
TGCGCCAGCAGCTCACAGGGACAGGAATATAATGAGCAGTTCTTC
CASSSQGQEYNEQFF